This T cell receptor (beta chain) derives from a study of cytomegalovirus exposure and HLA in healthy donors. General observations from the study: Only CMV serostatus was available as immune exposure information. Researchers counted roughly 150 TCR beta chains as cytomegalovirus-associated. Association with HLA alleles at 0.05 false discovery rate was found for 16,951 TCR beta sequences in a later analysis.

Researchers ran the PCR with 60 Vbeta and 13 Jbeta primers. The assay was immunoSEQ multiplex PCR, and TCRdb's table has in-frame clones only and misses some. This table has 85,000 to 120,000 clones, 70% to 80% appearing once. Of note for this clone: Its target is unknown.

CDR3 length: 12 residues. Looked up from germline, CDR1 is MDHEN and CDR2 is SYDVKM. V lost 8 bases and J lost 5; bases outside the gene matches: 5. The receptor's source is a boy between 10 and 17 years old in good health and CMV-seronegative. What was sequenced was PBMCs. The chain carries TRBV28 and TRBJ1-2; 7 bases align to TRBD1. This chain's CDR3 is CASQGVGYGYTF. CDR3 bases: TGTGCCAGCCAGGGGGTGGGGTATGGCTACACCTTC.